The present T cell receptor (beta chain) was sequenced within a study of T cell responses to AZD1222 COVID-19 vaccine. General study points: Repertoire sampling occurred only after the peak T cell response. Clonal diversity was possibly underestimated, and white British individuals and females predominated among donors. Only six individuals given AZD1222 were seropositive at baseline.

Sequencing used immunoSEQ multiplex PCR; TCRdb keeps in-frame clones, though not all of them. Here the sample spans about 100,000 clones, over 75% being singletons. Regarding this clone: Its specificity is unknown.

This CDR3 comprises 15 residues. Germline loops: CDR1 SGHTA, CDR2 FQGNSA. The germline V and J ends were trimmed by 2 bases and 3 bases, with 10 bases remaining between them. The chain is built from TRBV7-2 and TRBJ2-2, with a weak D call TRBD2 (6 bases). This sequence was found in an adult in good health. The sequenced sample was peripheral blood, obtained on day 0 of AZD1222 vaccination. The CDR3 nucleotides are TGTGCCAGCAGCTTACGGAGGGGCGACACCGGGGAGCTGTTTTTT. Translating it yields CASSLRRGDTGELFF.